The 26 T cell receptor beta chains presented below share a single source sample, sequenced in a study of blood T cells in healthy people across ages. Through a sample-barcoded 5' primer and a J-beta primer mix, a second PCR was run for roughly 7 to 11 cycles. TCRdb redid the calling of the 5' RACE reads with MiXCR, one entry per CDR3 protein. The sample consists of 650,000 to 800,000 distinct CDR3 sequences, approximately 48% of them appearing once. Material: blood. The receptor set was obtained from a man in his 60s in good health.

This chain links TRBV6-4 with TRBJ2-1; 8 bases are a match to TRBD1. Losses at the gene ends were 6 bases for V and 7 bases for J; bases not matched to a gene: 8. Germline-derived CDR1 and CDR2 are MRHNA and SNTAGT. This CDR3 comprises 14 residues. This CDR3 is CASSAADRVNEQFF. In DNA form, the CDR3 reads TGTGCCAGCAGCGCCGCGGACAGGGTAAATGAGCAGTTCTTC.

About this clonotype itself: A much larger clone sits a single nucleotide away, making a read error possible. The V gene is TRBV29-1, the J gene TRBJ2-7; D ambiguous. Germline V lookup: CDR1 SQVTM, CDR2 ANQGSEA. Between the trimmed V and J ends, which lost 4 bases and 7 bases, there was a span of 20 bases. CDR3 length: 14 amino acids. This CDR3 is CSVGYALRGNEQYF. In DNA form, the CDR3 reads TGCAGCGTTGGGTACGCATTACGCGGCAATGAGCAGTACTTC.

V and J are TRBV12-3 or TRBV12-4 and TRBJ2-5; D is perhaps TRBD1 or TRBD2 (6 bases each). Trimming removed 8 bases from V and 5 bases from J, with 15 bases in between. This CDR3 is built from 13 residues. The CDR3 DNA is TGTGCCAGCTGTCCGGGGGCCTTGGAGACCCAGTACTTC. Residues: CASCPGALETQYF.

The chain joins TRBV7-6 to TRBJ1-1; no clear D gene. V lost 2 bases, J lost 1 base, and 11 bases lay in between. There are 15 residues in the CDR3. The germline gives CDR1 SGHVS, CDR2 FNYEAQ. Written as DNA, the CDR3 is TGTGCCAGCAGCTTACTTCAGGAAGGGAACACTGAAGCTTTCTTT. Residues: CASSLLQEGNTEAFF.

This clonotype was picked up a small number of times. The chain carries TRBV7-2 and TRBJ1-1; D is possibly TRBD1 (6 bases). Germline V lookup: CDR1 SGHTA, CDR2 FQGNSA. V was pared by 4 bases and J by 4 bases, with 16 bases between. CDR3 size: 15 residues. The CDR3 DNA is TGTGCCAGCAGCTCTTACAGGGCCGGGGGCACTGAAGCTTTCTTT. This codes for CASSSYRAGGTEAFF.

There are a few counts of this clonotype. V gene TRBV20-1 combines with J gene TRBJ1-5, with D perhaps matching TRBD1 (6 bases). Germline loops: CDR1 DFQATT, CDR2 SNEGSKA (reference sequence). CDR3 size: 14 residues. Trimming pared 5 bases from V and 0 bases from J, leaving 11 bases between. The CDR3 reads CSAPTGNSNQPQHF. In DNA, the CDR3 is TGCAGTGCTCCAACAGGGAATAGCAATCAGCCCCAGCATTTT.

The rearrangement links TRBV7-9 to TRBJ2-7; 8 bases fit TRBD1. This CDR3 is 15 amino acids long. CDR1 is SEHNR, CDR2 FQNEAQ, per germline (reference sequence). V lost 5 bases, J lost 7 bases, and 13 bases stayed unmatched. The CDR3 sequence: CASSPGQGRVNEQYF. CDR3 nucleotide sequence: TGTGCCAGCAGCCCCGGACAGGGAAGGGTCAATGAGCAGTACTTC.

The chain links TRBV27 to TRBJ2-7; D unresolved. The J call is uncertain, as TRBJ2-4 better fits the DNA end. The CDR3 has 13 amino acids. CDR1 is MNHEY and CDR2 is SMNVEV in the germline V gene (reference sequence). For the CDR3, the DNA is TGTGCCAGCAGCCAAACAGTGGGAAACATTCAGTACTTC. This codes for CASSQTVGNIQYF.

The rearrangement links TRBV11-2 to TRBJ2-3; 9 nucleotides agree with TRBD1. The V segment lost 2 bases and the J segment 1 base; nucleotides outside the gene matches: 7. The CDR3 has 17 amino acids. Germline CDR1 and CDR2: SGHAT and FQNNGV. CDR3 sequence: CASSLSGTGWGTDTQYF. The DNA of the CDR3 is TGTGCCAGCAGCTTATCCGGGACAGGGTGGGGCACAGATACGCAGTATTTT.

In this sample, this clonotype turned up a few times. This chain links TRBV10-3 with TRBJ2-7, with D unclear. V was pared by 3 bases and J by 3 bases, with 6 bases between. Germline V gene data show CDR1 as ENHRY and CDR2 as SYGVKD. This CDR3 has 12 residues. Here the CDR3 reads CAISDVGYEQYF. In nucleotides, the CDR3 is TGTGCCATCAGTGACGTGGGCTACGAGCAGTACTTC.

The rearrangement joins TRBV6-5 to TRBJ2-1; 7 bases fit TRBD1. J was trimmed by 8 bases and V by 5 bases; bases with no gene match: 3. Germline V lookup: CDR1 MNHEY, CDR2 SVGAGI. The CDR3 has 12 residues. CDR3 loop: CASSPGGDEQFF. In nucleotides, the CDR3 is TGTGCCAGCAGTCCAGGGGGAGATGAGCAGTTCTTC.

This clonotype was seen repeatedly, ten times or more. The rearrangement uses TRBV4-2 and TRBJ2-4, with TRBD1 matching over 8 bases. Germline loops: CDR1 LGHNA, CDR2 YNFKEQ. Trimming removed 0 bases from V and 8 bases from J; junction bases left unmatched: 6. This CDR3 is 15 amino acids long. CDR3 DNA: TGTGCCAGCAGCCAAGAGGTACAGGGACAGGACATTCAGTACTTC. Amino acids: CASSQEVQGQDIQYF.

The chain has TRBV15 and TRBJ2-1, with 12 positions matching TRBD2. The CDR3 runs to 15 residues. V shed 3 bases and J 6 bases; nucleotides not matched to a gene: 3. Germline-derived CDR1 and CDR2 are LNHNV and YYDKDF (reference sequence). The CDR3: CATSRRTSGANEQFF. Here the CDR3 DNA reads TGTGCCACCAGCAGGCGGACTAGCGGGGCCAATGAGCAGTTCTTC.

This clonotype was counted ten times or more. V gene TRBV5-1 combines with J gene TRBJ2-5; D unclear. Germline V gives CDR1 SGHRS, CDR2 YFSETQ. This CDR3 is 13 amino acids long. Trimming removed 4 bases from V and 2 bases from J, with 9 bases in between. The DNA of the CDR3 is TGCGCCAGCAGCCCCGGGCATCAAGAGACCCAGTACTTC. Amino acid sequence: CASSPGHQETQYF.

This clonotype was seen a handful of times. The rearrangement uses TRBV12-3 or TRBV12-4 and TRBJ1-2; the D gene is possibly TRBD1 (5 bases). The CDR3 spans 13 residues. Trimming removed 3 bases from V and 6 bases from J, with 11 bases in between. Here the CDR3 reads CASSFAGQDGYTF. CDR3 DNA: TGTGCCAGCAGTTTTGCAGGGCAGGATGGCTACACCTTC.

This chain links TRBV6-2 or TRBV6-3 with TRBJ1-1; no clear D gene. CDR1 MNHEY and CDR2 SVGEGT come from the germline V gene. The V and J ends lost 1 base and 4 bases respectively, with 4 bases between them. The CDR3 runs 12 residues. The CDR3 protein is CASSYWATEAFF. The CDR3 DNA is TGTGCCAGCAGTTACTGGGCCACTGAAGCTTTCTTT.

The CDR3 nucleotides are TGTGCCAGCAGCTCGGGCCCTACGGGGCAGTACTTC. Residues: CASSSGPTGQYF. The V and J genes are TRBV13 and TRBJ2-7; D gene uncertain. V was shortened by 4 bases and J by 9 bases, with 13 bases between the two germline ends. This CDR3 contains 12 residues. In germline, CDR1 is PRHDT, CDR2 FYEKMQ (reference sequence).

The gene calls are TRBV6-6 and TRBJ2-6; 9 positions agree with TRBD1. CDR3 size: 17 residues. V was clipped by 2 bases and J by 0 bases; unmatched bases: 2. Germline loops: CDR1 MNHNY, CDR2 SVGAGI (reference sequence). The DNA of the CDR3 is TGTGCCAGCAGTTACGGGACAGGGTACTCTGGGGCCAACGTCCTGACTTTC. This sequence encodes CASSYGTGYSGANVLTF.

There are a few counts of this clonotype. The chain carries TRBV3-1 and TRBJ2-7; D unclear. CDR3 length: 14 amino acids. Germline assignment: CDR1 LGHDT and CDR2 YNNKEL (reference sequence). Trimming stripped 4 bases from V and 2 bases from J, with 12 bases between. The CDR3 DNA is TGTGCCAGCAGCCCCTTTGAGCAGGCCTACGAGCAGTACTTC. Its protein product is CASSPFEQAYEQYF.

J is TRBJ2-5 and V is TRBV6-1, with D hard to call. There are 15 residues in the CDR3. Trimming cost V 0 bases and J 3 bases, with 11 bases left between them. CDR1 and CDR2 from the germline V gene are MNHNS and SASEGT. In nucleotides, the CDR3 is TGTGCCAGCAGTGAAGCGCTTTACAGAGAAGAGACCCAGTACTTC. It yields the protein CASSEALYREETQYF.

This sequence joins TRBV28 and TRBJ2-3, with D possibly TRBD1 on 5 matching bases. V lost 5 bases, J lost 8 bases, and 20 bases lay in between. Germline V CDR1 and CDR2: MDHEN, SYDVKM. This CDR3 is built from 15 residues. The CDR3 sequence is CASSRTSGAAGTQYF. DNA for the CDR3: TGTGCCAGCAGTCGAACGTCTGGGGCGGCAGGTACGCAGTATTTT.

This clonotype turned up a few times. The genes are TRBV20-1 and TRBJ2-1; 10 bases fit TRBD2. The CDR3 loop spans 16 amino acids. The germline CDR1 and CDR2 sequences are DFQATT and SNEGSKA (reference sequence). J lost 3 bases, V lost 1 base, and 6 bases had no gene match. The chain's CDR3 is CSARASSGGLYNEQFF. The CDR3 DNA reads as TGCAGTGCTAGAGCTTCTAGCGGGGGACTCTACAATGAGCAGTTCTTC.

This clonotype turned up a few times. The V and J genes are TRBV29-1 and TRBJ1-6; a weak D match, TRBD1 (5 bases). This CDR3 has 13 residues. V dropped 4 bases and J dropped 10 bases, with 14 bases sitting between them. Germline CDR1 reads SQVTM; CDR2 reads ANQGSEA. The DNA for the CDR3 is TGCAGCGTTGGAGTCAGGGATGGATCACCCCTCCACTTT. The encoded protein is CSVGVRDGSPLHF.

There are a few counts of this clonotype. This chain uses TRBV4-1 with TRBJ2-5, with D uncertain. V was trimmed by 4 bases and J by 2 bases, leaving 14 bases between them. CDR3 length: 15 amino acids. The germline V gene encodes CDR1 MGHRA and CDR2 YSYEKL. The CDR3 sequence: CASSRSPGVQETQYF. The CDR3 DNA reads TGCGCCAGCAGCCGTTCGCCCGGAGTTCAAGAGACCCAGTACTTC.

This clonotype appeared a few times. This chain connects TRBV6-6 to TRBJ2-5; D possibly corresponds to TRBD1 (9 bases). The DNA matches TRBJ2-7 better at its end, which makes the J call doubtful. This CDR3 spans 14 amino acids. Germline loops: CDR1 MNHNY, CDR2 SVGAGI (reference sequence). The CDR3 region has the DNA TGTGCCAGCAGACAACAGGGGGCGGGGGGCGAGCAGTACTTC. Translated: CASRQQGAGGEQYF.

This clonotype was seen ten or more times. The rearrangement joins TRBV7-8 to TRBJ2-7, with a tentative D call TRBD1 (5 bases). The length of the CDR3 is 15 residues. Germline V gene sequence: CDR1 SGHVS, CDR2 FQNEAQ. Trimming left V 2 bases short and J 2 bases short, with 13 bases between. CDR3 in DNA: TGTGCCAGCAGCTTACGTATAGGGGCGGCCTACGAGCAGTACTTC. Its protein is CASSLRIGAAYEQYF.